The 21 T cell receptor beta chains listed next were all sequenced from one sample in a study of CD4+ T cells in melanoma. The protocol was immunoSEQ multiplex PCR, while the TCRdb copy is restricted to in-frame clones and leaves out a portion. Of around 100,000 clones in the sample, 92% were seen once. The specimen was peripheral blood. The receptors were sampled from a human donor with melanoma.

The chain is built from TRBV4-3 and TRBJ2-3; D is undetermined. CDR1 is LGHNA and CDR2 is YSLEER in the germline V gene. The CDR3 sequence is 15 residues long. Between the trimmed V and J ends, which lost 0 bases and 2 bases, there was a span of 9 bases. The CDR3 DNA reads TGCGCCAGCAGCCAAGATGCCAGACTCACAGATACGCAGTATTTT. Translated: CASSQDARLTDTQYF.

The chain combines TRBV5-5 with TRBJ2-5; no clear D. The CDR3 is 17 amino acids. The V gene's germline CDR1 is SGHKS and CDR2 YYEKEE (reference sequence). V was shortened by 2 bases and J by 0 bases, with 17 bases between the two germline ends. CDR3 region: CASSLGLTRPDQETQYF. CDR3 bases: TGTGCCAGCAGCTTAGGTTTGACTCGACCCGACCAAGAGACCCAGTACTTC. Drawing the rest from reference TRBV5-5 and TRBJ2-5, the complete variable domain is DAGVTQSPTHLIKTRGQQVTLRCSPISGHKSVSWYQQVLGQGPQFIFQYYEKEERGRGNFPDRFSARQFPNYSSELNVNALLLGDSALYLCASSLGLTRPDQETQYFGPGTRLLVL.

This sequence joins TRBV5-6 and TRBJ2-7, with 9 bases identical to TRBD2. J was trimmed by 6 bases and V by 0 bases; bases with no gene match: 13. The germline V gene encodes CDR1 SGHDT and CDR2 YYEEEE. The CDR3 spans 17 residues. CDR3 sequence reads: CASSLAGGTSIVSEQYF. The CDR3 DNA reads as TGTGCCAGCAGCTTGGCCGGAGGGACTAGCATAGTCTCCGAGCAGTACTTC. Supplemented by reference TRBV5-6 and TRBJ2-7, the full variable domain reads DAGVTQSPTHLIKTRGQQVTLRCSPKSGHDTVSWYQQALGQGPQFIFQYYEEEERQRGNFPDRFSGHQFPNYSSELNVNALLLGDSALYLCASSLAGGTSIVSEQYFGPGTRLTVT.

This clone has only a few counts. The chain's CDR3 is CASSRTATAIYF. The DNA of the CDR3 is TGTGCCAGCAGCCGCACAGCGACAGCCATATATTTT. The V call is TRBV6-6, the J call TRBJ1-3; weak D call: TRBD1 (5 bases). V lost 6 bases and J lost 11, with 14 bases in between. Germline CDR1 MNHNY, CDR2 SVGAGI (reference sequence). This CDR3 contains 12 residues.

The chain combines TRBV27 with TRBJ2-3, with 13 bases fitting TRBD2. V lost 6 bases and J lost 0; bases outside the gene matches: 6. Germline loops: CDR1 MNHEY, CDR2 SMNVEV (reference sequence). This CDR3 is 17 amino acids long. CDR3 nucleotide sequence: TGTGCCAGCAGGAGGACTAGCGGGAGAGCTAGCACAGATACGCAGTATTTT. Amino acids: CASRRTSGRASTDTQYF.

The chain employs TRBV5-1 and TRBJ1-1; possible D gene TRBD1, 5 bases. From germline, CDR1 is SGHRS and CDR2 YFSETQ. The CDR3 has 13 residues. The V and J ends lost 2 bases and 5 bases respectively, with 10 bases between them. Here the CDR3 reads CASSFGGGTEAFF. The DNA for the CDR3 is TGCGCCAGCAGCTTCGGTGGGGGGACTGAAGCTTTCTTT. Filled out from reference TRBV5-1 and TRBJ1-1, the complete variable domain reads KAGVTQTPRYLIKTRGQQVTLSCSPISGHRSVSWYQQTPGQGLQFLFEYFSETQRNKGNFPGRFSGRQFSNSRSEMNVSTLELGDSALYLCASSFGGGTEAFFGQGTRLTVV.

This chain links TRBV7-2 with TRBJ2-5; TRBD1 is a possible D gene (5 bases). V was trimmed by 3 bases and J by 2 bases, leaving 10 bases between them. Germline V gene data show CDR1 as SGHTA and CDR2 as FQGNSA. The CDR3 runs to 14 residues. The CDR3 sequence is CASSLKAGQETQYF. DNA for the CDR3: TGTGCCAGCAGCTTGAAGGCAGGGCAAGAGACCCAGTACTTC.

This clone was seen once. The V gene is TRBV4-2, the J gene TRBJ2-5; TRBD2 is a possible D gene (5 bases). The length of the CDR3 is 17 residues. Germline CDR1 LGHNA, CDR2 YNFKEQ. V was cut by 1 base and J by 5 bases, with 20 bases left in between. The CDR3 loop reads CASSQGGERRALETQYF. In DNA, the CDR3 is TGTGCCAGCAGCCAAGGTGGAGAACGGCGGGCCCTGGAGACCCAGTACTTC.

The gene calls are TRBV2 and TRBJ2-6; D unclear. Trimming left V 3 bases short and J 4 bases short, with 13 bases between. Germline values: CDR1 SNHLY, CDR2 FYNNEI. This CDR3 comprises 16 residues. Here the CDR3 reads CASSDFVASGANVLTF. CDR3 coding DNA: TGTGCCAGCAGTGACTTTGTAGCATCCGGGGCCAACGTCCTGACTTTC.

The V gene is TRBV7-2, the J gene TRBJ2-1; the D gene is possibly TRBD2 (6 bases). Trimming pared 3 bases from V and 8 bases from J, leaving 11 bases between. The CDR3 is made up of 13 amino acids. Germline CDR1 SGHTA, CDR2 FQGNSA. CDR3 residues: CASSFGPGDEQFF. For the CDR3, the DNA is TGTGCCAGCAGCTTCGGACCGGGGGATGAGCAGTTCTTC.

The chain has TRBV27 and TRBJ2-3, with D tentatively TRBD1 (6 bases). In germline, CDR1 is MNHEY, CDR2 SMNVEV (reference sequence). The ends were cut back, 10 bases at V and 5 bases at J, with 19 bases in the middle. The CDR3 is 14 amino acids. DNA for the CDR3: TGTGCCACCAATGCCCGAGGGGGAATAGATACGCAGTATTTT. Translating it yields CATNARGGIDTQYF.

J is TRBJ2-1 and V is TRBV18; weak D call: TRBD2 (7 bases). Germline assignment: CDR1 KGHSH and CDR2 LQKENI. V lost 5 bases and J 12 bases, leaving 14 bases between the germline ends. CDR3 size: 12 residues. CDR3 region: CASSVGGPGQFF. The CDR3 DNA reads as TGTGCCAGCTCAGTCGGGGGGCCCGGGCAGTTCTTC.

This chain connects TRBV20-1 to TRBJ2-5; D call uncertain. The CDR3 totals 11 residues. Looked up from germline, CDR1 is DFQATT and CDR2 is SNEGSKA (reference sequence). The CDR3 sequence: CSPKGPKTQYF. The DNA of the CDR3 is TGCAGCCCCAAGGGCCCAAAAACCCAGTACTTC.

The V and J genes are TRBV7-2 and TRBJ1-5; D not resolved. The CDR3 is made up of 13 amino acids. V lost 2 bases to trimming and J lost 3 bases, with 5 bases between them. Germline assignment: CDR1 SGHTA and CDR2 FQGNSA. The CDR3 bases are TGTGCCAGCAGCTTAAGGGCCAATCAGCCCCAGCATTTT. Translated: CASSLRANQPQHF.

The chain couples TRBV15 to TRBJ2-1, with D tentatively TRBD2 (5 bases). Germline CDR1 reads LNHNV; CDR2 reads YYDKDF (reference sequence). Between the trimmed V and J ends, which lost 5 bases and 3 bases, there was a span of 17 bases. The CDR3 is 16 residues long. CDR3 sequence (DNA): TGTGCCACCAGCTCCCGGGGTAGCCCACTCTACAATGAGCAGTTCTTC. Translated, it gives CATSSRGSPLYNEQFF.

This clone has just one count. The V gene is TRBV4-2, the J gene TRBJ2-1, with 11 bases aligning to TRBD2. With 1 base clipped from V and 6 bases from J, the junction kept 5 bases outside the gene matches. This CDR3 has 16 amino acids. The V gene's germline CDR1 is LGHNA and CDR2 YNFKEQ. CDR3 sequence (DNA): TGTGCCAGCAGCCAAGTAGCGGGGGGGGGTTCCAATGAGCAGTTCTTC. Translated: CASSQVAGGGSNEQFF.

The chain has TRBV6-6 and TRBJ2-2; D assignment may be TRBD1 or TRBD2 (5 bases each). The V end lost 0 bases, the J end lost 7 bases, and 9 bases lay between the germline ends. CDR3 length: 14 amino acids. Germline values: CDR1 MNHNY, CDR2 SVGAGI (reference sequence). The CDR3 DNA follows: TGTGCCAGCAGTTACTCGTGGGACGTCGGGGAGCTGTTTTTT. Protein: CASSYSWDVGELFF.

This clone came up once. The chain employs TRBV7-3 and TRBJ2-5; D tentatively fits TRBD1 or TRBD2 (7 bases each). V was cut by 1 base and J by 2 bases, with 14 bases left in between. CDR3 length: 16 amino acids. Looked up from germline, CDR1 is SGHTA and CDR2 is FQGTGA. The chain's CDR3 is CASSLRAGGGQETQYF. CDR3 sequence (DNA): TGTGCCAGCAGCTTAAGGGCAGGGGGGGGACAAGAGACCCAGTACTTC.

In nucleotides, the CDR3 is TGTGCCAGCAGCTTAATGGGCCAGGGTCAGCCCCAGCATTTT. This gives the protein CASSLMGQGQPQHF. V gene TRBV7-2 combines with J gene TRBJ1-5, with D perhaps matching TRBD1 (5 bases). Trimming removed 2 bases from V and 6 bases from J, with 11 bases in between. The length of the CDR3 is 14 residues. In germline, CDR1 is SGHTA, CDR2 FQGNSA.

The chain carries TRBV7-2 and TRBJ1-5; 9 bases map to TRBD1. CDR3 length: 16 amino acids. Germline V gene sequence: CDR1 SGHTA, CDR2 FQGNSA. Trimming cost V 5 bases and J 0 bases; bases outside gene matches: 5. The CDR3, as DNA: TGTGCCAGCAGCCCAGGGACAGGGAATAGCAATCAGCCCCAGCATTTT. It yields the protein CASSPGTGNSNQPQHF. The variable domain in full, with the rest retrieved from reference TRBV7-2 and TRBJ1-5, is GAGVSQSPSNKVTEKGKDVELRCDPISGHTALYWYRQSLGQGLEFLIYFQGNSAPDKSGLPSDRFSAERTGGSVSTLTIQRTQQEDSAVYLCASSPGTGNSNQPQHFGDGTRLSIL.

The J gene is TRBJ1-3, the V gene TRBV7-2, with unresolved D. In germline, CDR1 is SGHTA, CDR2 FQGNSA. Trimming cost V 5 bases and J 8 bases, with 7 bases left between them. This CDR3 has 11 residues. CDR3 bases: TGTGCCAGCAGCGGGTATGACACCATATATTTT. Translating gives CASSGYDTIYF.